This T cell receptor (beta chain) was sequenced for a study of T cell repertoires in cytomegalovirus infection. There are many counts of this clonotype. The CDR3 is made up of 12 amino acids. Trimming cost V 5 bases and J 5 bases, with 9 bases left between them. MiXCR, applied by TCRdb to the reads, yields one record per CDR3 protein. The sample yields more than 650,000 distinct CDR3 sequences, approximately 40% seen once. The clonotype comes from a human donor in good health (CMV status not recorded). Some clones in this sample may be carry-over from other donors' samples. The rearrangement uses TRBV12-3 or TRBV12-4 and TRBJ2-5; no reliable D call. The sequenced material came from PBMCs. CDR3 bases: TGTGCCAGCAGTCCAGCCGGGGAGACCCAGTACTTC. This sequence encodes CASSPAGETQYF.